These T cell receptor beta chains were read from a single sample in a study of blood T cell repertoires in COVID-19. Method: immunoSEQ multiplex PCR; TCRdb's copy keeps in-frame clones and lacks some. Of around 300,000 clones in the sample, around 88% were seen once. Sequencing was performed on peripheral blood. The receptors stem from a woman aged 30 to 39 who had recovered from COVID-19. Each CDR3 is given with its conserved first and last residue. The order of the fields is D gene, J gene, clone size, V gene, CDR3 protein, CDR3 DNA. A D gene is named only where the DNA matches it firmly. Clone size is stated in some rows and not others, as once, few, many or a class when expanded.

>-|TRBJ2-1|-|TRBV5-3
CARSAQAIGDEQFF
TGTGCCAGAAGCGCCCAAGCGATCGGGGATGAGCAGTTCTTC
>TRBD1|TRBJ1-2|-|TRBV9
CASSVERTGLYGYTF
TGTGCCAGCAGCGTAGAAAGGACAGGACTCTATGGCTACACCTTC
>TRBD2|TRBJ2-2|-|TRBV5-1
CASSLEGLAGTGELFF
TGCGCCAGCAGCTTGGAGGGACTAGCGGGCACCGGGGAGCTGTTTTTT
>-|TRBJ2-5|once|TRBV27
CASSFRGIGQETQYF
TGTGCCAGCAGTTTCCGAGGGATCGGCCAAGAGACCCAGTACTTC
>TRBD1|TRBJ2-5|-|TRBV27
CASSLGQSGGQETQYF
TGTGCCAGCAGTTTGGGACAGTCGGGCGGCCAAGAGACCCAGTACTTC
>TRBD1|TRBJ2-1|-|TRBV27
CASSLSGTGKQFF
TGTGCCAGCAGTTTATCGGGGACAGGGAAGCAGTTCTTC
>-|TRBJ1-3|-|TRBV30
CAWRFGVHIYF
TGTGCCTGGAGGTTCGGAGTCCACATATATTTT
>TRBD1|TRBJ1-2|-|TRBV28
CASSPLQGAVDGYTF
TGTGCCAGCAGTCCATTACAGGGGGCGGTGGATGGCTACACCTTC
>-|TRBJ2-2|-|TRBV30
CAWSVEEETGELFF
TGTGCCTGGAGCGTCGAGGAGGAGACCGGGGAGCTGTTTTTT
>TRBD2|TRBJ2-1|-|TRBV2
CASSEPWASGDRYNEQFF
TGTGCCAGCAGTGAACCCTGGGCTAGCGGCGACCGCTACAATGAGCAGTTCTTC
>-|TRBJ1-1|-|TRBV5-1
CASSLAEGETEAFF
TGCGCCAGCAGCTTGGCCGAGGGGGAGACTGAAGCTTTCTTT
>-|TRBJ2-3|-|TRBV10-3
CAISELNEDTQYF
TGTGCCATCAGTGAGCTAAACGAAGATACGCAGTATTTT
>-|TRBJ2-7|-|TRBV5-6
CASSQFRYEQYF
TGTGCCAGCAGTCAGTTCCGTTACGAGCAGTACTTC
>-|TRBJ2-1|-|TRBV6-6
CATSGAASYNEQFF
TGTGCCACCTCAGGGGCCGCCTCCTACAATGAGCAGTTCTTC
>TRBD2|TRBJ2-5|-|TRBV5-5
CASRLLAGGLQETQYF
TGTGCCAGCAGACTACTAGCGGGGGGGCTCCAAGAGACCCAGTACTTC
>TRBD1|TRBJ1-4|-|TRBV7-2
CASSHPQGQGRANEKLFF
TGTGCCAGCAGCCACCCCCAGGGACAGGGGCGGGCTAATGAAAAACTGTTTTTT
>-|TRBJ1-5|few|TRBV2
CASSVDTGRPQHF
TGTGCCAGCAGCGTGGACACCGGACGCCCCCAGCATTTT
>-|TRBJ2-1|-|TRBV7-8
CASSSSRDKYNEQFF
TGTGCCAGCAGCTCGTCCCGGGACAAGTACAATGAGCAGTTCTTC
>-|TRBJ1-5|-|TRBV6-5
CASSRGYSNQPQHF
TGTGCCAGCAGCCGCGGTTATAGCAATCAGCCCCAGCATTTT
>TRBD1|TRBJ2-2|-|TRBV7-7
CASSPRDRPNTGELFF
TGTGCTAGCAGCCCCAGGGACAGACCGAACACCGGGGAGCTGTTTTTT
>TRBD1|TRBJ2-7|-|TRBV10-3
CAISGQGTYEQYF
TGTGCCATCAGTGGACAGGGAACCTACGAGCAGTACTTC
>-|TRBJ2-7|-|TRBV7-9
CASSSWATYEQYF
TGTGCCAGCAGCTCTTGGGCAACCTACGAGCAGTACTTC
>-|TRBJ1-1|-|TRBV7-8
CASSGRGSDAFF
TGTGCCAGCAGCGGTAGGGGCAGCGACGCTTTCTTT
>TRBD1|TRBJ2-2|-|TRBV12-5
CASGLGPRQGWTGELFF
TGTGCTAGTGGTCTGGGACCAAGACAGGGGTGGACCGGGGAGCTGTTTTTT
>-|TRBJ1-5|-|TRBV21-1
CASSKSAQGRNQPQHF
TGTGCCAGCAGCAAAAGCGCCCAGGGTCGTAATCAGCCCCAGCATTTT
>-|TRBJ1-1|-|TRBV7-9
CASSFGNTEAFF
TGTGCCAGCAGCTTCGGGAACACTGAAGCTTTCTTT
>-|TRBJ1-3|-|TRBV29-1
CSVEDPGGPSGNTIYF
TGCAGCGTTGAAGATCCGGGGGGTCCCTCTGGAAACACCATATATTTT
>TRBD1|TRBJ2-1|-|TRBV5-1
CASSRSGTGIYNEQFF
TGCGCCAGCAGCCGATCCGGGACAGGGATATACAATGAGCAGTTCTTC
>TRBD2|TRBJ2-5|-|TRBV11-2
CASSVAGGYQETQYF
TGTGCCAGCAGCGTAGCGGGAGGGTACCAAGAGACCCAGTACTTC
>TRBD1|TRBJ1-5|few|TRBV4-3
CASSQTDRGGEPQHF
TGCGCCAGCAGCCAAACGGACAGGGGTGGAGAGCCCCAGCATTTT
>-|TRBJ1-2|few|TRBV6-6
CASSLQADGYYGYTF
TGTGCCAGCAGTCTACAGGCGGATGGATACTATGGCTACACCTTC
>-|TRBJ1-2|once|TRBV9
CASSGDSYGYTF
TGTGCCAGCAGCGGAGACAGCTATGGCTACACCTTC
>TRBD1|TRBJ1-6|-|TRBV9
CASSGDRYNSPLHF
TGTGCCAGCAGCGGGGACAGATATAATTCACCCCTCCACTTT
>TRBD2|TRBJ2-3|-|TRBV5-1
CASKVGGAKDTQYF
TGCGCCAGCAAGGTCGGGGGGGCTAAAGATACGCAGTATTTT
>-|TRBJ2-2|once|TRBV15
CATSRDRGLGSGELFF
TGTGCCACCAGCAGAGACAGGGGTCTTGGGTCCGGGGAGCTGTTTTTT
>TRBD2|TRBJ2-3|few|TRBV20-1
CSASLPAGADTQYF
TGCAGTGCTAGTTTGCCAGCGGGAGCAGATACGCAGTATTTT
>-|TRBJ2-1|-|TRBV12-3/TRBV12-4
CASSLYNEQFF
TGTGCCAGCAGTCTATACAATGAGCAGTTCTTC